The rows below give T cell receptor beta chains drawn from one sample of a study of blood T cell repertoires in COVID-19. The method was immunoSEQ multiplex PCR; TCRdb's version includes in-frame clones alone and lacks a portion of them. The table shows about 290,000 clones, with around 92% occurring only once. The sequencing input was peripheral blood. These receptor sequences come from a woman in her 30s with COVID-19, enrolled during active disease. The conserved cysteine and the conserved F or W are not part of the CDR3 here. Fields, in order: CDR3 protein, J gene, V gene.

CDR3 protein: ASSIPGQILNYGYT
J gene: TRBJ1-2
V gene: TRBV19

CDR3 protein: AISEPGQGDFGNTIY
J gene: TRBJ1-3
V gene: TRBV10-3

CDR3 protein: ASSEGTTGVRSPLH
J gene: TRBJ1-6
V gene: TRBV2

CDR3 protein: ASSFGAGSLEQY
J gene: TRBJ2-7
V gene: TRBV3-1/TRBV3-2

CDR3 protein: SVGYRANTEAF
J gene: TRBJ1-1
V gene: TRBV29-1

CDR3 protein: ASSLPEVSYNEQF
J gene: TRBJ2-1
V gene: TRBV6-5

CDR3 protein: ASSLQQGSTEAF
J gene: TRBJ1-1
V gene: TRBV7-9

CDR3 protein: ASRTSGSMNTEAF
J gene: TRBJ1-1
V gene: TRBV6-5

CDR3 protein: ARLIGTSNEKLF
J gene: TRBJ1-4
V gene: TRBV2

CDR3 protein: ASSFSRVGIYEQY
J gene: TRBJ2-7
V gene: TRBV27

CDR3 protein: ASSWGDSYEQY
J gene: TRBJ2-7
V gene: TRBV5-6

CDR3 protein: ASSHRTGSSYEQY
J gene: TRBJ2-7
V gene: TRBV4-1

CDR3 protein: ASSSRTQYNEQF
J gene: TRBJ2-1
V gene: TRBV5-1

CDR3 protein: ASSPREVQF
J gene: TRBJ2-1
V gene: TRBV28

CDR3 protein: ASRGTGEVYSNQPQH
J gene: TRBJ1-5
V gene: TRBV2

CDR3 protein: ASSPTSGEETQY
J gene: TRBJ2-5
V gene: TRBV18

CDR3 protein: AGSPLRLRGGRAHEQY
J gene: TRBJ2-7
V gene: TRBV27

CDR3 protein: ASRAGTALEKLF
J gene: TRBJ1-4
V gene: TRBV19

CDR3 protein: ASSRNQGAGEKLF
J gene: TRBJ1-4
V gene: TRBV11-2

CDR3 protein: ASSPADRGSGIGNEKLF
J gene: TRBJ1-4
V gene: TRBV14

CDR3 protein: ASSRLGQGPYSNQPQH
J gene: TRBJ1-5
V gene: TRBV2

CDR3 protein: ASSRRTSTDTQY
J gene: TRBJ2-3
V gene: TRBV3-1/TRBV3-2